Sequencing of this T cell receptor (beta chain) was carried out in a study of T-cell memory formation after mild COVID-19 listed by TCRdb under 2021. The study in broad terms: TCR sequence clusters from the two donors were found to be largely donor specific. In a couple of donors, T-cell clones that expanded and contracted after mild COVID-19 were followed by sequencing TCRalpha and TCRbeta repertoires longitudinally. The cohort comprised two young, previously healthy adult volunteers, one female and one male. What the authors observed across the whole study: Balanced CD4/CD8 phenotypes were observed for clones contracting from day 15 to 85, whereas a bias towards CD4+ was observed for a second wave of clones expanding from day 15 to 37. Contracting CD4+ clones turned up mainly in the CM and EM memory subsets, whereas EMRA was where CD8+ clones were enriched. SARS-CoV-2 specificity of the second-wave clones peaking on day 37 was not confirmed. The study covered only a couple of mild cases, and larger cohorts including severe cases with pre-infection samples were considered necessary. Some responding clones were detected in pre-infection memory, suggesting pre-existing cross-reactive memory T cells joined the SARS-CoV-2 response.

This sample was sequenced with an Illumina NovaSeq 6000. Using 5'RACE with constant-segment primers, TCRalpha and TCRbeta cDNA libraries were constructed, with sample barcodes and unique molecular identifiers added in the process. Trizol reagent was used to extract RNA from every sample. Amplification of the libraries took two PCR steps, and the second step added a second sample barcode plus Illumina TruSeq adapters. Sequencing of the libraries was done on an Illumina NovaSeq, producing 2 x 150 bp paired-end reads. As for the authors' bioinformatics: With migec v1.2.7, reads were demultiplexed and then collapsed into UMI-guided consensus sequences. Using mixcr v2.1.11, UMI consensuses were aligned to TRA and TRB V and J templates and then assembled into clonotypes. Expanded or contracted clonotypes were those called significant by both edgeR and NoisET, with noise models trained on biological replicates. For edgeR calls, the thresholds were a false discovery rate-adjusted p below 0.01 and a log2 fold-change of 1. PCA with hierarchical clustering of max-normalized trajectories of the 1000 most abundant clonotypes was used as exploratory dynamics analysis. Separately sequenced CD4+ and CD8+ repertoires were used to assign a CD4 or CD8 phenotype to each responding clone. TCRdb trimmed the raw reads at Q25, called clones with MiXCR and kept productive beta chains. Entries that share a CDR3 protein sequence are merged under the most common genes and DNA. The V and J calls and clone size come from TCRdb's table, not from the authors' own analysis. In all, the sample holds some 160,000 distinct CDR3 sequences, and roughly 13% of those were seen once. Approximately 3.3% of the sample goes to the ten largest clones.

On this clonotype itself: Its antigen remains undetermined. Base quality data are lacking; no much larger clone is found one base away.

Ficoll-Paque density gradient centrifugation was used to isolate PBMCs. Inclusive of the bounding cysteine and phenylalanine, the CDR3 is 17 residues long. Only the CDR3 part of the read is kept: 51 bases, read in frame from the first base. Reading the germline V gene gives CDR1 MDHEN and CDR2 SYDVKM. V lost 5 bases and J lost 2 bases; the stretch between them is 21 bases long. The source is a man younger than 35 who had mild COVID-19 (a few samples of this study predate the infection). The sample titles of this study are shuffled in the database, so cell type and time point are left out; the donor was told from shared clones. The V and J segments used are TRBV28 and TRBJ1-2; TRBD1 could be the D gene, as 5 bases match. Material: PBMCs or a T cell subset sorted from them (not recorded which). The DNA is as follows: TGTGCCAGCAGTCCTGTTCCCGGGACCCAAGGAAACTATGGCTACACCTTC. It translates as CASSPVPGTQGNYGYTF.